This TCR beta chain is drawn from a study of control samples from healthy donors and cancer patients. The CDR3 is 16 residues long. The V gene's germline CDR1 is LNHNV and CDR2 YYDKDF (reference sequence). Between the trimmed V and J ends, which lost 5 bases and 7 bases, there was a span of 21 bases. Profiled with immunoSEQ multiplex PCR; TCRdb holds only in-frame clones, not every one. The table shows roughly 160,000 clones, with just over 95% occurring only once. Specimen: blood. The chain has TRBV15 and TRBJ2-1, with D uncertain. The receptor's source is a woman aged 25 to 39 in good health. CDR3 amino acids: CATSPPLGPLRNEQFF. CDR3 bases: TGTGCCACCAGCCCTCCCCTGGGCCCATTGAGGAATGAGCAGTTCTTC.